This T cell receptor (beta chain) emerged from a study of T cells after yellow fever vaccination. Points from the study as a whole: A minor fraction of clonotypes spanned both CD4 and CD8 compartments.

TCRdb reprocessed the 5' RACE reads via MiXCR and lists one record per CDR3 protein. The sample records under 300,000 distinct CDR3 sequences, approximately 12% being singletons. This clonotype was recorded at least ten times. Its cognate antigen is unknown. The CDR3 sequence is 16 residues long. J was trimmed by 5 bases and V by 8 bases; bases with no gene match: 12. The J gene is TRBJ2-2, the V gene TRBV12-3 or TRBV12-4; 9 bases line up with TRBD1. Sample: CD4+ T cells sorted from PBMCs, taken 45 days after the yellow fever booster vaccination. The TCR comes from a man under 40 who received the YFV17D yellow fever vaccine. CDR3 sequence: CASESRRTGETGELFF. DNA of the CDR3: TGTGCCAGCGAGTCTCGGAGGACAGGGGAGACCGGGGAGCTGTTTTTT.